The clone carrying this TCR beta chain was counted many times. The antigen is undetermined. Quantitative 5'-RACE with molecular barcodes produced the TCR beta libraries. TCRdb reprocessed the 5' RACE reads with MiXCR, giving one entry per CDR3 protein. This table has almost 400,000 distinct CDR3 sequences, under 25% appearing once. The sample comes from a study of CD8 T cells in ankylosing spondylitis. Study-wide findings and caveats: Disease-associated clonotypes exhibited CD8+ identity and were relatively infrequent in peripheral blood. Apparently characteristic of ankylosing spondylitis blood was a TCR beta motif (about 8 highly homologous variants).

Germline CDR1 and CDR2: MNHNS and SASEGT. This CDR3 is built from 15 residues. V was trimmed by 7 bases and J by 2 bases, leaving 17 bases between them. V is TRBV6-1 and J is TRBJ2-5, with D uncertain. The specimen sequenced was blood, either unsorted or a sorted T cell fraction (not recorded which). This TCR was sampled from a male donor with ankylosing spondylitis. The CDR3 sequence is CASKVWLTSQETQYF. The CDR3, as DNA: TGTGCCAGCAAGGTTTGGCTTACCTCTCAAGAGACCCAGTACTTC.